The 26 T cell receptor beta chains listed next were all sequenced from one sample in a study of blood T cell repertoires in COVID-19 (dated by TCRdb to 2018 to 2020). The receptor library was made with the immunoSEQ multiplex PCR assay. TCRdb stores this immuneACCESS table with in-frame sequences only. Part of the clones is absent; in the studies checked, under half of the shortfall reflects unresolved V genes, and no reason is known for the rest. Within this sample are roughly 230,000 clones, with approximately 89% of them counted one time only. The top ten clonotypes cover roughly 5% of the sample. Sequenced: peripheral blood. These receptors all stem from a woman in her thirties or forties who had recovered from COVID-19.

This chain connects TRBV2 to TRBJ2-7; no clear D. The V gene lost 8 bases and the J gene lost 6 bases, with 11 bases spanning the gap. This CDR3 comprises 11 residues. CDR1 and CDR2 (germline): SNHLY, FYNNEI. The CDR3 DNA is TGTGCCAGCGAGAAAGTTAGCGAGCAGTACGTC. Its translation: CASEKVSEQYV.

This chain connects TRBV28 to TRBJ2-3; D not resolved. The CDR3 contains 13 residues. The V gene lost 8 bases and the J gene lost 4 bases, with 13 bases spanning the gap. Germline-derived CDR1 and CDR2 are MDHEN and SYDVKM. The CDR3 DNA follows: TGTGCCAGCTGGCCAGGTGGGTCAGATACGCAGTATTTT. It translates to CASWPGGSDTQYF.

The rearrangement links TRBV11-3 to TRBJ2-1, with 7 bases that match TRBD1. The junction had 6 bases not matched to a gene; V was cut back by 8 bases and J by 8 bases. This CDR3 comprises 12 residues. Germline values: CDR1 SGHNT, CDR2 YENEEA. CDR3 residues: CASEGTGDEQFF. CDR3 DNA: TGTGCCAGCGAGGGAACAGGGGATGAGCAGTTCTTC.

This clone appeared once. The chain combines TRBV29-1 with TRBJ1-6, with D uncertain. The CDR3 sequence is 14 residues long. Germline V gene lookup returns CDR1 SQVTM and CDR2 ANQGSEA. V was pared by 6 bases and J by 0 bases, with 9 bases between. As DNA, the CDR3 is TGCAGCGTAACCCTGAGCTCCTATAATTCACCCCTCCACTTT. It specifies CSVTLSSYNSPLHF.

V is TRBV2 and J is TRBJ1-1, with no clear D. The CDR3 length is 13 residues. Germline CDR1 and CDR2: SNHLY and FYNNEI. V shed 6 bases and J shed 0 bases, with 8 bases lying between them. The CDR3 loop is CASRPEMNTEAFF. In nucleotides, the CDR3 is TGTGCCAGCAGGCCCGAGATGAACACTGAAGCTTTCTTT. Supplemented by reference TRBV2 and TRBJ1-1, the full variable domain reads EPEVTQTPSHQVTQMGQEVILRCVPISNHLYFYWYRQILGQKVEFLVSFYNNEISEKSEIFDDQFSVERPDGSNFTLKIRSTKLEDSAMYFCASRPEMNTEAFFGQGTRLTVV.

This clone was observed a handful of times. The rearrangement links TRBV18 to TRBJ2-7; D may be TRBD1 (5 bases). Trimming pared 2 bases from V and 5 bases from J, leaving 13 bases between. Germline loops: CDR1 KGHSH, CDR2 LQKENI. The CDR3 contains 14 residues. The CDR3 sequence is CASSPIGRVHEQYF. CDR3 coding DNA: TGTGCCAGCTCACCAATCGGCAGGGTCCACGAGCAGTACTTC.

The chain carries TRBV6-6 and TRBJ1-2, with D possibly matching TRBD1 (5 bases). V lost 2 bases, J lost 0 bases, and 13 bases lay in between. Per germline, CDR1 MNHNY and CDR2 SVGAGI (reference sequence). This CDR3 contains 16 residues. The CDR3 region has the DNA TGTGCCAGCAGTTACGGGGCAGCCCAAGCTAACTATGGCTACACCTTC. Protein: CASSYGAAQANYGYTF.

This chain connects TRBV3-1 (or the pseudogene TRBV3-2) to TRBJ2-1, with 7 bases fitting TRBD1. Germline CDR1 reads LGHDT; CDR2 reads YNNKEL (reference sequence). The CDR3 spans 17 residues. Trimming cost V 0 bases and J 1 base; bases outside gene matches: 6. The CDR3, as DNA: TGTGCCAGCAGCCAAGATAATAGGGGGCCTTCCTACAATGAGCAGTTCTTC. Translating gives CASSQDNRGPSYNEQFF.

This clone was found once. The chain carries TRBV19 and TRBJ1-5; TRBD1 matches at 10 bases. CDR1 and CDR2 (germline): LNHDA, SQIVND (reference sequence). CDR3 length: 13 amino acids. Germline trimming cut 5 bases from V and 5 bases from J; bases unmatched to any gene: 0. The CDR3 nucleotides read TGTGCCAGTAGTGGGACAGGGGATCAGCCCCAGCATTTT. Its translation is CASSGTGDQPQHF.

The sample holds one count of this clone. Here the CDR3 DNA reads TGTGCCAGCAGCTTAAGTCTAGCTAATGAAAAACTGTTTTTT. This translates into CASSLSLANEKLFF. The chain carries TRBV7-8 and TRBJ1-4; no reliable D call. The CDR3 spans 14 residues. The V gene lost 2 bases and the J gene lost 3 bases, with 7 bases spanning the gap. Germline CDR1 is SGHVS and CDR2 is FQNEAQ.

The chain couples TRBV5-1 to TRBJ2-5; D remains ambiguous. This CDR3 spans 14 amino acids. V lost 0 bases and J 1 base, leaving 7 bases between the germline ends. Germline V gives CDR1 SGHRS, CDR2 YFSETQ. The CDR3 reads CASSLARRQETQYF. Here the CDR3 DNA reads TGCGCCAGCAGCTTGGCCAGGCGCCAAGAGACCCAGTACTTC.

The rearrangement links TRBV29-1 to TRBJ2-2; 7 nucleotides line up with TRBD1. This CDR3 spans 13 amino acids. The J segment lost 4 bases and the V segment lost 2 bases, leaving 1 base of the junction unmatched. Germline CDR1 SQVTM, CDR2 ANQGSEA. This CDR3 reads CSVERQGTGELFF. The CDR3 nucleotides are TGCAGCGTTGAACGACAGGGCACCGGGGAGCTGTTTTTT.

This clone was recorded a few times. This chain uses TRBV10-3 with TRBJ1-5; the D is unclear. The CDR3 has 14 amino acids. Per germline, CDR1 ENHRY and CDR2 SYGVKD. Deletions cut 0 bases from V and 5 bases from J, with 8 bases between. The CDR3 bases are TGTGCCATCAGTGAGTCTGCTCAGTATCAGCCCCAGCATTTT. Translated, it gives CAISESAQYQPQHF.

The chain couples TRBV3-1 (or the pseudogene TRBV3-2) to TRBJ2-2; D remains ambiguous. This CDR3 spans 14 amino acids. Germline values: CDR1 LGHDT, CDR2 YNNKEL (reference sequence). Trimming stripped 5 bases from V and 2 bases from J, with 9 bases between. DNA for the CDR3: TGTGCCAGCAGCTCACTTGGTAACACCGGGGAGCTGTTTTTT. Translation gives CASSSLGNTGELFF.

The V call is TRBV6-5, the J call TRBJ2-2; a weak D match, TRBD1 (5 bases). The CDR3 is 14 residues long. CDR1 and CDR2 from the germline V gene are MNHEY and SVGAGI. Trimming cost V 7 bases and J 4 bases, with 13 bases left between them. The CDR3 reads CASTNQGLTGELFF. The CDR3 nucleotides read TGTGCCAGCACCAATCAGGGCCTCACCGGGGAGCTGTTTTTT.

This clone was picked up a small number of times. This rearrangement joins TRBV19 to TRBJ2-7; 10 nucleotides match TRBD2. Germline CDR1 LNHDA, CDR2 SQIVND (reference sequence). V gave up 9 bases and J gave up 2 bases; unmatched junction bases: 7. The length of the CDR3 is 14 residues. CDR3: CARPLAGDTYEQYV. Written as DNA, the CDR3 is TGTGCCAGGCCCCTAGCGGGAGACACCTACGAGCAGTACGTC.

The rearrangement uses TRBV3-1 (or the pseudogene TRBV3-2) and TRBJ2-3; possible D gene TRBD1, 5 bases. The CDR3 has 14 amino acids. CDR1 and CDR2 (germline): LGHDT, YNNKEL (reference sequence). Trimming pared 3 bases from V and 4 bases from J, leaving 11 bases between. The CDR3 sequence is CASSQGPGPDTQYF. DNA for the CDR3: TGTGCCAGCAGCCAGGGGCCAGGTCCAGATACGCAGTATTTT.

The chain links TRBV12-3 or TRBV12-4 to TRBJ2-5; 8 bases line up with TRBD2. The junction had 4 bases not matched to a gene; V was cut back by 6 bases and J by 4 bases. This CDR3 has 13 residues. The CDR3 protein is CASRSLAGETQYF. The CDR3 bases are TGTGCCAGCAGATCTCTAGCGGGAGAGACCCAGTACTTC.

V gene TRBV7-9 combines with J gene TRBJ2-7; D is uncertain. Per germline, CDR1 SEHNR and CDR2 FQNEAQ (reference sequence). The CDR3 length is 14 residues. The V and J ends lost 1 base and 5 bases respectively, with 12 bases between them. CDR3 in amino acids: CASSLVSSANEQYV. In DNA form, the CDR3 reads TGTGCCAGCAGCTTAGTATCTTCAGCGAACGAGCAGTACGTC.

J is TRBJ2-7 and V is TRBV5-5; 10 bases fit TRBD2. With 5 bases clipped from V and 1 base from J, the junction kept 0 bases outside the gene matches. CDR1 is SGHKS, CDR2 YYEKEE, per germline (reference sequence). The CDR3 spans 13 residues. CDR3 sequence reads: CASRLAGSYEQYF. The CDR3 DNA is TGTGCCAGCAGACTAGCGGGGTCCTACGAGCAGTACTTC.

This sequence joins TRBV18 and TRBJ2-7; a weak D match, TRBD2 (5 bases). The CDR3 runs to 13 residues. V was shortened by 7 bases and J by 1 base, with 11 bases between the two germline ends. Germline V gene lookup returns CDR1 KGHSH and CDR2 LQKENI. The DNA for the CDR3 is TGTGCCAGCTTAGAGAGGGTATCCTACGAGCAGTACTTC. Its protein product is CASLERVSYEQYF.

The rearrangement links TRBV7-8 to TRBJ2-1; the D gene is possibly TRBD2 (6 bases). The germline CDR1 and CDR2 sequences are SGHVS and FQNEAQ. Trimming pared 3 bases from V and 2 bases from J, leaving 17 bases between. CDR3 length: 17 amino acids. This CDR3 is CASSFVGGTLTYNEQFF. Here the CDR3 DNA reads TGTGCCAGCAGCTTCGTAGGCGGGACCTTGACCTACAATGAGCAGTTCTTC.

The chain employs TRBV7-3 and TRBJ1-3; 8 bases are shared with TRBD1. The V gene end was trimmed by 5 bases and the J gene end by 2 bases; junction bases not matched to a gene: 2. The CDR3 loop spans 14 amino acids. The germline V gene encodes CDR1 SGHTA and CDR2 FQGTGA. The CDR3 loop reads CASSTGGPGNTIYF. In nucleotides, the CDR3 is TGTGCCAGCAGCACAGGGGGGCCTGGAAACACCATATATTTT.

This chain joins TRBV29-1 and TRBJ2-2; 8 bases are a match to TRBD1. CDR3 length: 14 residues. Germline assignment: CDR1 SQVTM and CDR2 ANQGSEA. Trimming took 7 bases from V and 0 from J; bases not matched to a gene: 4. CDR3 in DNA: TGCAGCGCCGACAGGGGTTCGAACACCGGGGAGCTGTTTTTT. As protein: CSADRGSNTGELFF.

The gene calls are TRBV28 and TRBJ1-2; TRBD1 matches at 8 bases. From germline, CDR1 is MDHEN and CDR2 SYDVKM. The CDR3 has 14 residues. Losses at the gene ends were 4 bases for V and 5 bases for J; bases not matched to a gene: 6. The DNA for the CDR3 is TGTGCCAGCAGTTCAGGACAGGGAAGATATGGCTACACCTTC. Translated, it gives CASSSGQGRYGYTF.

In the case of this clone: Other nucleotide sequences from this sample produce the same CDR3. The chain recombines TRBV18 with TRBJ2-7, with 7 bases lining up with TRBD1. V lost 3 bases, J lost 2 bases, and 4 bases stayed unmatched. Germline CDR1 reads KGHSH; CDR2 reads LQKENI. The CDR3 is made up of 14 amino acids. CDR3 nucleotide sequence: TGTGCCAGCTCACCCCGACAGGGCACCTACGAGCAGTACGTC. Protein sequence: CASSPRQGTYEQYV.